The entry below describes one T cell receptor beta chain. Its antigen has not been determined. One base away there is no much larger clone; base qualities are not given. These data are taken from a study of vaccination and CD4 T cells after COVID-19 (dated by TCRdb to between 2021 and 2023). About the full investigation: Every convalescent patient had a positive nasal swab PCR test for SARS-CoV-2, with mild disease in eight to ten patients and severe disease in one. Two doses of either the Pfizer-BioNTech BNT162b2 vaccine (n=8) or the Moderna mRNA-1273 vaccine (n=2) were administered to participants. Post-COVID blood samples were collected from convalescent patients a median of roughly 100 days after diagnosis, with a range of roughly 35 to 180 days. Overlapping spike peptide pools from SARS-CoV-2 and from the common cold coronaviruses HCoV-NL63, HCoV-OC43 and HCoV-229E were used as culture stimuli. In about 11 COVID-19 convalescent patients and a few infection-naive healthy vaccine recipients, the spike-specific CD4+ TCR repertoire before mRNA vaccination was compared with the repertoire after mRNA vaccination. The convalescent cohort included six males and four females, with two Hispanic individuals, seven Caucasians, two Asians and one multiracial person. Post-vaccine blood samples were collected a median of about 69 days after the second vaccine dose, ranging from 14 to 241 days. A few convalescent patients were sampled both early after vaccination (day 14) and late after vaccination (days 161 to 241). Control cultures used a CEFX viral epitope pool as positive control, an HIV-1 Nef peptide pool as negative control, or no peptide. What the research found in general, with its limitations: Although the median number of SARS-CoV-2-reactive clonotypes went up from roughly 20 after infection to around 39 after vaccination, the increase was not significant. Relatively few convalescent patients were included in the study, and early timepoints after natural infection were not analyzed. Nearly all vaccine-specific clones in convalescent patients (304 of 307) were mono-reactive for SARS-CoV-2 spike rather than cross-reactive with common cold coronaviruses. Among the post-vaccine SARS-CoV-2-reactive clones in convalescent patients, a median approximately 86% showed up only after vaccination, which suggests vaccine-specific priming.

The CDR3 measures 13 amino acids from cysteine to phenylalanine. The entry retains the CDR3 DNA only, 39 bases that are in frame from base 1. Trimming at the junction amounts to 7 bases on V and 1 base on J, and the germline ends lie 14 bases apart. Taken from the germline V gene (reference sequence), the CDR1 and CDR2 loops are DFQATT and SNEGSKA. The time point label, read with the paper, signifies: late sampling 161 to 241 days after vaccination in a few convalescent patients. The intended sense of this specimen's treatment or condition label: 10-day PBMC culture with coronavirus spike peptide pools or control peptides (ViraFEST assay). The ViraFEST assay was used in the study, in which antigen-specific T cells were expanded with peptide pools and expanded clonotypes were subsequently identified by TCR sequencing. The convalescent patients' positive SARS-CoV-2 PCR tests were from March to December 2020, which was before the Alpha, Beta and Delta variants emerged in the United States. PBMCs were cultured at roughly 1.9 million per well in IMDM supplemented with 5% human AB serum and around 10 IU/ml IL-2, with approximately 9.5 ug/ml peptide pools added. On days 3 and 7, half of the culture medium was replaced with fresh IL-2-containing medium. After 10 days of culture, CD4+ T cells were isolated by negative selection using the EasySep CD4+ T cell isolation kit. PBMCs were separated from whole blood using Ficoll-Paque Plus gradient centrifugation and then either used fresh or cryopreserved at -140C. In general, triplicate wells were set up for every culture condition.

Library preparation employed PCR. TCR sequencing of DNA from cultured CD4+ T cells used the Oncomine TCR Beta short-read assay at the Johns Hopkins FTIC core. Genomic DNA was extracted from the cultured CD4+ T cells with the QIAamp micro DNA kit. Oncomine TCR Beta libraries made from cultured CD4+ T cells were pooled using unique dual indexes and sequenced on an Illumina iSeq 100. Per the source publication's procedure: Non-productive sequences were filtered out, and CDR3s that did not start with C, did not end with F or W, or were shorter than 7 amino acids were discarded. Antigen-specific clonotypes were identified using the MANAFEST web application through comparison of peptide-stimulated wells with reference and other culture wells. An FDR below 0.05, an odds ratio above 5, and a productive frequency above 0.1% in at least two of three replicate wells were required for clones to be considered positive. A clonotype counted as cross-reactive if it showed significant expansion both in the SARS-CoV-2 spike wells and in at least one common cold coronavirus spike condition. Levenshtein distances (stringdist) and unrooted phylogenetic trees (ape) in R version 3.6.1 were used to assess CDR3 homology. TCRdb took the public reads, trimmed them with fastp at Q25, ran MiXCR for clone calling and kept in-frame beta chains. All rows with the same CDR3 protein become a single entry with the most common DNA and genes. None of the V and J calls come from the authors' own analysis; TCRdb made them. The sample contains about 18,000 distinct CDR3 sequences, over 40% of them found a single time. The biggest ten clones account for approximately 13% of the sample.

The sequences come from CD4+ T cells from blood, cultured in vitro, collected about 7 months after SARS-CoV-2 vaccination. The source is a human donor who had recovered from COVID-19. The chain links TRBV20-1 with TRBJ2-7; the D gene is possibly TRBD1 or TRBD2, with 5 bases matching each. The bases read TGCAGTGTATGGGACCCGGGATCCTACGAGCAGTACTTC. It is translated as CSVWDPGSYEQYF.